The 13 T cell receptor beta chains below come from one sample, sequenced in a study of blood T cell repertoires in COVID-19. Clones were sequenced by immunoSEQ multiplex PCR, and TCRdb holds only the in-frame ones, with some missing. This sample yields roughly 260,000 clones, of which 75% to 95% are seen a single time; about 2.5% belongs to the top ten. The sample consisted of peripheral blood. The origin of the receptors is a person aged 18 to 29 with COVID-19, enrolled during active disease.

The V gene is TRBV25-1, the J gene TRBJ2-3; possibly TRBD1 for D (5 bases). Trimming removed 2 bases at V and 0 bases at J, with 12 bases between. CDR1 is MGHDK, CDR2 SYGVNS, per germline. This CDR3 comprises 16 residues. CDR3 residues: CASSERGSPSTDTQYF. CDR3 nucleotides: TGTGCCAGCAGTGAAAGGGGTTCGCCTAGCACAGATACGCAGTATTTT. Full variable domain (rest looked up from reference TRBV25-1 and TRBJ2-3): EADIYQTPRYLVIGTGKKITLECSQTMGHDKMYWYQQDPGMELHLIHYSYGVNSTEKGDLSSESTVSRIRTEHFPLTLESARPSHTSQYLCASSERGSPSTDTQYFGPGTRLTVL.

The J gene is TRBJ2-7, the V gene TRBV11-2; D is perhaps TRBD2 (6 bases). Germline-derived CDR1 and CDR2 are SGHAT and FQNNGV. This CDR3 comprises 15 residues. V lost 1 base to trimming and J lost 3 bases, with 13 bases between them. The CDR3 DNA reads TGTGCCAGCAGCTTAGGGACGTGGGGGGACTACGAGCAGTACTTC. Translation: CASSLGTWGDYEQYF.

V usage is TRBV6-6 and J usage is TRBJ1-2; TRBD1 aligns across 7 bases. The CDR3 totals 16 residues. Germline assignment: CDR1 MNHNY and CDR2 SVGAGI (reference sequence). J lost 2 bases, V lost 5 bases, and 11 bases had no gene match. The CDR3 DNA follows: TGTGCCAGCAGTACCCCGGGACAGTTGAACAACTATGGCTACACCTTC. This encodes CASSTPGQLNNYGYTF.

The chain carries TRBV2 and TRBJ2-5, with TRBD2 matching over 14 bases. After removal of 4 bases from V and 6 bases from J, the junction contained 4 bases not matched to a gene. Germline CDR1 and CDR2: SNHLY and FYNNEI. The CDR3 consists of 15 residues. Written as DNA, the CDR3 is TGTGCCAGCAGTGCGGGGACTAGCGGGAGAAAGACCCAGTACTTC. Protein sequence: CASSAGTSGRKTQYF.

V is TRBV19 and J is TRBJ2-7, with 8 bases identical to TRBD2. V shed 4 bases, J shed 6 bases, and the junction held 17 bases outside the gene matches. The CDR3 is 17 residues long. Germline assignment: CDR1 LNHDA and CDR2 SQIVND (reference sequence). Written as DNA, the CDR3 is TGTGCCAGTAGTAGTACTAGCGGTCACGCCGGCGGGGGCGAGCAGTACTTC. This codes for CASSSTSGHAGGGEQYF.

The genes are TRBV7-6 and TRBJ2-1, with D perhaps TRBD1 (5 bases). Germline assignment: CDR1 SGHVS and CDR2 FNYEAQ. The V and J ends lost 1 base and 2 bases respectively, with 12 bases between them. The CDR3 contains 16 residues. CDR3 protein: CASSLDQGTTYNEQFF. As DNA, the CDR3 is TGTGCCAGCAGCTTAGACCAGGGAACCACCTACAATGAGCAGTTCTTC.

The chain carries TRBV4-1 and TRBJ2-7, with 8 bases fitting TRBD2. Germline CDR1 is MGHRA and CDR2 is YSYEKL. After removal of 1 base from V and 4 bases from J, the junction contained 9 bases not matched to a gene. The CDR3 spans 16 residues. DNA for the CDR3: TGCGCCAGCAGCCAAGCATCGCTCCGGGGGGGATACGAGCAGTACTTC. As protein: CASSQASLRGGYEQYF.

The chain has TRBV5-1 and TRBJ1-6; tentative D call: TRBD1 (6 bases). The CDR3 has 17 amino acids. The germline V gene encodes CDR1 SGHRS and CDR2 YFSETQ. Trimming removed 4 bases at V and 6 bases at J, with 20 bases between. CDR3 nucleotide sequence: TGCGCCAGCAGCCCCGGTATGGACAGCCGAGTTAATTCACCCCTCCACTTT. As protein: CASSPGMDSRVNSPLHF.

This chain joins TRBV29-1 and TRBJ1-4; D remains ambiguous. The V end lost 5 bases, the J end lost 8 bases, and 12 bases lay between the germline ends. Germline CDR1 SQVTM, CDR2 ANQGSEA. This CDR3 spans 12 amino acids. The CDR3 sequence is CSVQGSGEKLFF. The DNA for the CDR3 is TGCAGCGTTCAAGGATCCGGGGAAAAACTGTTTTTT.

The V and J genes are TRBV5-5 and TRBJ2-7; D might be TRBD2 (5 bases). Germline lookup yields CDR1 SGHKS and CDR2 YYEKEE (reference sequence). Trimming cost V 1 base and J 4 bases, with 15 bases left between them. The CDR3 covers 15 residues. In DNA form, the CDR3 reads TGTGCCAGCAGCTTGCCGGAGGAAGGGCAATACGAGCAGTACTTC. Amino acids: CASSLPEEGQYEQYF.

The chain is built from TRBV10-3 and TRBJ2-5; D perhaps matches TRBD2 (6 bases). V was pared by 8 bases and J by 5 bases, with 15 bases between. Per germline, CDR1 ENHRY and CDR2 SYGVKD. This CDR3 has 13 residues. As DNA, the CDR3 is TGTGCCATCTCCGGTTCTAGCGTGGAGACCCAGTACTTC. It codes for CAISGSSVETQYF.

This chain uses TRBV4-1 with TRBJ2-2; 8 bases are shared with TRBD2. This CDR3 is 16 amino acids long. V was pared by 2 bases and J by 6 bases, with 8 bases of the junction left unmatched. Germline V gene sequence: CDR1 MGHRA, CDR2 YSYEKL. The CDR3 DNA follows: TGCGCCAGCAGCCAACCTGAACGGGAGGGGGCCGGGGAGCTGTTTTTT. This codes for CASSQPEREGAGELFF.

V and J are TRBV28 and TRBJ2-2, with 13 bases that match TRBD2. The V gene's germline CDR1 is MDHEN and CDR2 SYDVKM. CDR3 length: 17 amino acids. V lost 5 bases to trimming and J lost 5 bases; unmatched junction nucleotides: 8. The CDR3 bases are TGTGCCAGCAGTGGACTAGCGGGAGTTATAGCAACCGGGGAGCTGTTTTTT. Translated, it gives CASSGLAGVIATGELFF.